This passage covers 14 T cell receptor beta chains from one sample sequenced in a study of T cell changes during pregnancy in multiple sclerosis. Sequencing was performed with immunoSEQ multiplex PCR; in TCRdb, only in-frame clones are kept and a portion is missing. The sample consists of about 58,000 clones, about 90% of them appearing once. Sequences were derived from CD4+ T cells from peripheral blood mononuclear cells, sampled after pregnancy. The receptors derive from a female donor in good health, enrolled as a control in a pregnancy study.

This clone was counted once. The chain combines TRBV4-2 with TRBJ1-2; D possibly corresponds to TRBD1 (6 bases). The length of the CDR3 is 15 residues. Germline values: CDR1 LGHNA, CDR2 YNFKEQ. V lost 1 base and J 0 bases, leaving 9 bases between the germline ends. CDR3 sequence (DNA): TGTGCCAGCAGCCAAGGGGGACAAGCTAACTATGGCTACACCTTC. Amino acid sequence: CASSQGGQANYGYTF.

This clone was recorded once. The rearrangement uses TRBV19 and TRBJ1-1, with no clear D. The CDR3 is 16 residues long. Germline CDR1 and CDR2: LNHDA and SQIVND (reference sequence). The V and J ends lost 1 base and 0 bases respectively, with 12 bases between them. This CDR3 is CASSIVGGSLNTEAFF. The CDR3 DNA reads as TGTGCCAGTAGTATAGTCGGAGGTTCCCTGAACACTGAAGCTTTCTTT.

J is TRBJ2-7 and V is TRBV19; no definite D call. Per germline, CDR1 LNHDA and CDR2 SQIVND (reference sequence). The V end was cut by 1 base, the J end by 3 bases, with 19 bases between. CDR3 length: 17 amino acids. In DNA form, the CDR3 reads TGTGCCAGTAGTATAGTTTGGTCGAATTTACGCGGCTACGAGCAGTACTTC. This translates into CASSIVWSNLRGYEQYF.

The chain couples TRBV5-1 to TRBJ1-4, with D possibly matching TRBD1 (6 bases). Germline CDR1 reads SGHRS; CDR2 reads YFSETQ. The CDR3 runs 13 residues. V lost 4 bases to trimming and J lost 10 bases, with 14 bases between them. The chain's CDR3 is CASSPSTGGKLFF. The CDR3 bases are TGCGCCAGCAGCCCATCGACAGGTGGAAAACTGTTTTTT.

The rearrangement joins TRBV19 to TRBJ2-3; TRBD2 matches at 8 bases. CDR1 is LNHDA, CDR2 SQIVND, per germline (reference sequence). The CDR3 has 17 amino acids. V trimming: 3 bases; J trimming: 4 bases; junction bases outside the gene matches: 12. The CDR3 DNA reads as TGTGCCAGTAGTATGTATACTAGCGGATCCAAGGCAGATACGCAGTATTTT. It encodes CASSMYTSGSKADTQYF.

The chain links TRBV13 to TRBJ1-3; 12 positions match TRBD1. The CDR3 consists of 18 residues. From germline, CDR1 is PRHDT and CDR2 FYEKMQ (reference sequence). The V and J ends lost 5 bases and 1 base, in that order; junction bases with no gene match: 9. The CDR3 sequence is CASSPGTGGQISGNTIYF. CDR3 nucleotides: TGTGCCAGCAGCCCGGGGACAGGGGGCCAAATTTCTGGAAACACCATATATTTT. Together with reference TRBV13 and TRBJ1-3, the CDR3 gives the full variable domain: AAGVIQSPRHLIKEKRETATLKCYPIPRHDTVYWYQQGPGQDPQFLISFYEKMQSDKGSIPDRFSAQQFSDYHSELNMSSLELGDSALYFCASSPGTGGQISGNTIYFGEGSWLTVV.

The chain recombines TRBV11-3 with TRBJ2-7; 7 bases map to TRBD1. Germline-derived CDR1 and CDR2 are SGHNT and YENEEA. The CDR3 sequence is 14 residues long. Unmatched junction bases numbered 6, after V lost 5 bases and J lost 2 bases. CDR3 coding DNA: TGTGCCAGCAGCGAAAACAGGGGCGCCTACGAGCAGTACTTC. Its protein is CASSENRGAYEQYF.

V is TRBV15 and J is TRBJ2-7; D remains ambiguous. The CDR3 consists of 13 residues. Germline loops: CDR1 LNHNV, CDR2 YYDKDF (reference sequence). V lost 0 bases, J lost 12 bases, and 15 bases lay in between. This CDR3 is CATSRDQTTPLYF. DNA of the CDR3: TGTGCCACCAGCAGAGATCAAACAACCCCGTTGTACTTC.

The V call is TRBV19, the J call TRBJ2-5, with TRBD1 matching over 8 bases. The CDR3 covers 13 residues. Looked up from germline, CDR1 is LNHDA and CDR2 is SQIVND (reference sequence). V shed 3 bases and J 4 bases; nucleotides not matched to a gene: 1. CDR3 amino acids: CASSIGQGETQYF. Written as DNA, the CDR3 is TGTGCCAGTAGTATCGGACAGGGAGAGACCCAGTACTTC.

The chain uses TRBV11-2 and TRBJ2-3; no clear D. The CDR3 length is 14 residues. Trimming left V 2 bases short and J 7 bases short, with 13 bases between. Germline V gene sequence: CDR1 SGHAT, CDR2 FQNNGV. In nucleotides, the CDR3 is TGTGCCAGCAGCTTACCCTCCTTCGTATATACGCAGTATTTT. It codes for CASSLPSFVYTQYF.

The rearrangement links TRBV15 to TRBJ1-2, with 9 bases lining up with TRBD1. J lost 4 bases, V lost 0 bases, and 3 bases had no gene match. There are 15 residues in the CDR3. Germline values: CDR1 LNHNV, CDR2 YYDKDF (reference sequence). CDR3 coding DNA: TGTGCCACCAGCAGAGATCGGACAGGGGCCTATGGCTACACCTTC. It is translated as CATSRDRTGAYGYTF.

As for this clone: Other DNA sequences in this specimen translate into the identical CDR3. V usage is TRBV18 and J usage is TRBJ1-2, with TRBD1 as a possible D gene (5 bases). The CDR3 is 12 residues long. The germline CDR1 and CDR2 sequences are KGHSH and LQKENI. V shed 3 bases and J shed 4 bases, with 6 bases lying between them. This CDR3 reads CASSPDSYGYTF. CDR3 nucleotides: TGTGCCAGCTCACCCGACAGCTATGGCTACACCTTC.

The chain has TRBV5-1 and TRBJ1-6; no reliable D call. Germline V gene lookup returns CDR1 SGHRS and CDR2 YFSETQ. V lost 4 bases and J lost 11, with 13 bases in between. There are 13 residues in the CDR3. The CDR3 DNA reads TGCGCCAGCAGCCCGGAGGTGAGGACACCCCTCCACTTT. Protein product: CASSPEVRTPLHF.

The chain uses TRBV28 and TRBJ2-3, with D unresolved. The CDR3 runs to 13 residues. Trimming stripped 3 bases from V and 3 bases from J, with 7 bases between. Per the germline V gene, CDR1 is MDHEN and CDR2 is SYDVKM. CDR3 region: CASSLAQTDTQYF. CDR3 sequence (DNA): TGTGCCAGCAGTTTGGCACAGACAGATACGCAGTATTTT.